This entry lists 12 T cell receptor beta chains sequenced from one sample in a study of response to subunit inactivated influenza vaccine. TCRdb re-derived calls from the RT-PCR reads in MiXCR, one entry per CDR3 protein. The sample includes 500,000 to 700,000 distinct CDR3 sequences, under 30% of them seen just once. These same data were also listed under a study on T cells expressing NK-cell markers. From that report: As the method of synthesis, 5'RACE template switching with UMIs yielded TCR beta cDNA.

The sample was CD4+ T cells sorted from PBMCs, taken 11 to 12 days after vaccination. The receptors were gathered from a middle-aged man who received an inactivated influenza vaccine.

The chain uses TRBV18 and TRBJ1-6, with 10 bases aligning to TRBD1. The germline gives CDR1 KGHSH, CDR2 LQKENI. The V segment lost 3 bases and the J segment 11 bases; nucleotides outside the gene matches: 7. CDR3 length: 15 residues. The CDR3 loop reads CASSPQDRGLAPLHF. The CDR3 bases are TGTGCCAGCTCACCTCAAGACAGGGGGCTAGCACCCCTCCACTTT.

The chain has TRBV9 and TRBJ1-2; no firm D call. V gave up 0 bases and J gave up 8 bases, with 11 bases separating them. The germline V gene encodes CDR1 SGDLS and CDR2 YYNGEE. CDR3 length: 13 residues. CDR3 DNA: TGTGCCAGCAGCGTAGTCACCGCCGTCGGCTACACCTTC. Its protein product is CASSVVTAVGYTF.

CDR3 sequence: CASSARGGLYGYTF. CDR3 in DNA: TGTGCCAGCAGTGCCCGGGGGGGTCTGTATGGCTACACCTTC. This sequence joins TRBV27 and TRBJ1-2; possibly TRBD1 for D (5 bases). The V and J ends lost 5 bases and 5 bases respectively, with 15 bases between them. The CDR3 extends over 14 amino acids. Germline V gene sequence: CDR1 MNHEY, CDR2 SMNVEV (reference sequence).

The chain uses TRBV28 and TRBJ2-7; 9 bases are a match to TRBD1. The CDR3 sequence is 14 residues long. V lost 6 bases, J lost 3 bases, and 6 bases stayed unmatched. CDR1 MDHEN and CDR2 SYDVKM come from the germline V gene. The CDR3 sequence is CASSPPDRGYEQYF. DNA for the CDR3: TGTGCCAGCAGCCCGCCGGACAGGGGCTACGAGCAGTACTTC.

This clonotype was seen a handful of times. The J gene is TRBJ1-2, the V gene TRBV20-1; the match to TRBD1 covers 7 bases. With V trimmed by 5 bases and J by 6 bases, 9 bases remained unmatched. The CDR3 consists of 13 residues. Germline V CDR1 and CDR2: DFQATT, SNEGSKA (reference sequence). The CDR3 protein is CSAPPGRGHGYTF. The CDR3 DNA sequence: TGCAGTGCTCCCCCCGGGAGGGGGCATGGCTACACCTTC.

This clonotype was picked up a small number of times. The chain has TRBV25-1 and TRBJ2-5, with D possibly TRBD2 on 6 matching bases. This CDR3 region has 14 residues. Germline V gene data show CDR1 as MGHDK and CDR2 as SYGVNS. Trimming removed 2 bases from V and 5 bases from J, with 12 bases in between. The CDR3 bases are TGTGCCAGCAGTGAACGGGGGTGGGGGGAGACCCAGTACTTC. The encoded protein is CASSERGWGETQYF.

V gene TRBV20-1 combines with J gene TRBJ2-7; possibly TRBD1 or TRBD2 for D (5 bases each). Between the trimmed V and J ends, which lost 5 bases and 0 bases, there was a span of 11 bases. CDR1 DFQATT and CDR2 SNEGSKA come from the germline V gene (reference sequence). CDR3 length: 13 amino acids. The CDR3 nucleotides are TGCAGTGCTCGAGGGGATACCTCCTACGAGCAGTACTTC. Protein product: CSARGDTSYEQYF.

This clonotype was counted ten times or more. V usage is TRBV12-3 or TRBV12-4 and J usage is TRBJ1-2, with 8 bases that match TRBD1. CDR3 length: 13 amino acids. The ends lost 2 bases at V and 8 bases at J; junction bases unmatched: 4. The CDR3, as DNA: TGTGCCAGCAGTTTACAGGGGGCAGGAGGCTACACCTTC. Its protein product is CASSLQGAGGYTF.

V usage is TRBV4-3 and J usage is TRBJ2-5; the D gene could be TRBD1 or TRBD2 (6 bases each). The CDR3 sequence is 13 residues long. The V gene's germline CDR1 is LGHNA and CDR2 YSLEER. Trimming removed 1 base from V and 7 bases from J, with 10 bases in between. The CDR3 here is CASSQGKGGTQYF. CDR3 in DNA: TGCGCCAGCAGCCAAGGAAAGGGGGGGACCCAGTACTTC.

This clonotype was observed many times. CDR3 nucleotide sequence: TGTGCCAGCGGACTAGCGGGAGCAGGAAATGAGCAGTTCTTC. Translated, it gives CASGLAGAGNEQFF. The J gene is TRBJ2-1, the V gene TRBV12-3 or TRBV12-4, with TRBD2 matching 13 bases. V shed 8 bases and J 7 bases; nucleotides not matched to a gene: 5. This CDR3 region has 14 residues.

This clonotype was found many times. The J gene is TRBJ2-7, the V gene TRBV7-2; 8 bases are shared with TRBD1. Germline loops: CDR1 SGHTA, CDR2 FQGNSA. CDR3 length equals 15 residues. Trimming removed 5 bases from V and 3 bases from J; junction bases left unmatched: 9. The CDR3 reads CASSPRGREDYEQYF. CDR3 DNA: TGTGCCAGCAGCCCCAGGGGGCGGGAAGACTACGAGCAGTACTTC.

This clonotype has just a few counts. This rearrangement joins TRBV9 to TRBJ2-1, with 10 nucleotides matching TRBD2. The CDR3 length is 16 residues. The ends lost 4 bases at V and 1 base at J; junction bases unmatched: 5. CDR1 is SGDLS, CDR2 YYNGEE, per germline. Here the CDR3 DNA reads TGTGCCAGCAGCCCCCGGACTAGCGGTTCCTACAATGAGCAGTTCTTC. This codes for CASSPRTSGSYNEQFF.